This T cell receptor beta chain was identified in a study of Tregs in tolerant kidney transplant recipients. Germline CDR1 is ENHRY and CDR2 is SYGVKD. V lost 6 bases to trimming and J lost 5 bases, with 16 bases between them. CDR3 size: 15 residues. TCRdb keeps only in-frame clones here, not all; method: immunoSEQ multiplex PCR. Of 15,000 to 20,000 clones in the sample, 65% to 90% were seen once. Study observations and caveats: Few patients were studied, so findings need validation in larger groups. No direct test of biological reproducibility was done here.

Comment on this clone: Its antigen is currently unknown.

Thawed PBMCs were FACS-sorted into unstimulated CD4+CD25+CD127- regulatory T cells, CD4+CD25- non-regulatory cells, CD4 and CD8 cells. Specimen: Tregs from blood. The TCR sequence derives from a human donor in good health. This chain links TRBV10-3 with TRBJ2-2, with D possibly matching TRBD1 (7 bases). The CDR3 DNA sequence: TGTGCCATCAGAACGACAGGGACTCGAACCGGGGAGCTGTTTTTT. Protein: CAIRTTGTRTGELFF.